What follows are 27 T cell receptor beta chains derived from one specimen sequenced in a study of CD8 T cells in ankylosing spondylitis. Each CDR3 protein is one row after TCRdb ran MiXCR on the 5' RACE reads. Of a few hundred thousand distinct CDR3 sequences in the sample, about 11% were seen once. Sequencing was performed on blood, either unsorted or a sorted T cell fraction (not recorded which). The receptors stem from a male donor with ankylosing spondylitis or in good health (not recorded which).

This clonotype was detected a few times. V gene TRBV12-3 or TRBV12-4 combines with J gene TRBJ2-7; D might be TRBD2 (6 bases). The ends were cut back, 1 base at V and 5 bases at J, with 12 bases in the middle. This CDR3 region has 14 residues. The CDR3, as DNA: TGTGCCAGCAGTTTAGGGGGGGATCGAAACGAGCAGTACTTC. It specifies CASSLGGDRNEQYF.

J is TRBJ2-5 and V is TRBV28; TRBD2 matches at 14 bases. Trimming took 4 bases from V and 2 from J; bases not matched to a gene: 9. CDR3 size: 18 residues. The germline CDR1 and CDR2 sequences are MDHEN and SYDVKM. DNA of the CDR3: TGTGCCAGCAGTTCCCAAGGACTAGCGGGGGGCCTACAAGAGACCCAGTACTTC. It codes for CASSSQGLAGGLQETQYF.

This clonotype was recorded at least ten times. The V and J genes are TRBV6-1 and TRBJ2-1; TRBD1 matches at 12 bases. V gave up 5 bases and J gave up 9 bases; unmatched junction bases: 11. The germline CDR1 and CDR2 sequences are MNHNS and SASEGT. The CDR3 extends over 16 amino acids. The CDR3: CASSTTRDRGRGEQFF. The CDR3 DNA follows: TGTGCCAGCAGTACCACCCGGGACAGGGGGCGAGGTGAGCAGTTCTTC.

This clonotype was detected many times. This sequence joins TRBV5-5 and TRBJ2-7, with D perhaps TRBD1 or TRBD2 (6 bases each). The V gene lost 0 bases and the J gene lost 2 bases, with 12 bases spanning the gap. Germline V gene lookup returns CDR1 SGHKS and CDR2 YYEKEE (reference sequence). This CDR3 has 15 amino acids. The CDR3 here is CASSLVSGATYEQYF. CDR3 bases: TGTGCCAGCAGCTTGGTATCGGGGGCAACCTACGAGCAGTACTTC.

This clonotype was detected many times. The chain has TRBV15 and TRBJ2-7; 12 bases fit TRBD1. Per germline, CDR1 LNHNV and CDR2 YYDKDF (reference sequence). The trim removed 2 bases at V and 4 bases at J, leaving 6 bases unmatched. The CDR3 loop spans 16 amino acids. The CDR3 here is CATSRPPGQGAYEQYF. The CDR3 DNA reads TGTGCCACCAGCAGACCTCCGGGACAGGGGGCTTACGAGCAGTACTTC.

This clonotype has at least ten counts. The chain has TRBV5-1 and TRBJ2-3; D call uncertain. V was clipped by 0 bases and J by 4 bases, with 6 bases between them. The CDR3 has 13 amino acids. CDR1 is SGHRS and CDR2 is YFSETQ in the germline V gene. The CDR3 loop is CASSLERADTQYF. In DNA, the CDR3 is TGCGCCAGCAGCTTGGAAAGGGCAGATACGCAGTATTTT. The whole variable domain, remainder taken from reference TRBV5-1 and TRBJ2-3, is KAGVTQTPRYLIKTRGQQVTLSCSPISGHRSVSWYQQTPGQGLQFLFEYFSETQRNKGNFPGRFSGRQFSNSRSEMNVSTLELGDSALYLCASSLERADTQYFGPGTRLTVL.

The rearrangement joins TRBV20-1 to TRBJ2-3, with 12 nucleotides matching TRBD2. V trimming: 4 bases; J trimming: 0 bases; junction bases outside the gene matches: 11. CDR3 length: 18 amino acids. CDR1 DFQATT and CDR2 SNEGSKA come from the germline V gene (reference sequence). This CDR3 is CSAKETSGGTSSTDTQYF. CDR3 sequence (DNA): TGCAGTGCTAAAGAAACTAGCGGGGGGACCTCTAGCACAGATACGCAGTATTTT.

The chain employs TRBV11-3 and TRBJ2-3, with 8 bases matching TRBD2. The germline V gene encodes CDR1 SGHNT and CDR2 YENEEA. CDR3 size: 15 residues. The ends lost 5 bases at V and 4 bases at J; junction bases unmatched: 8. The CDR3 nucleotides read TGTGCCAGCAGCCCCGGGGGGGCCTTAGCAGATACGCAGTATTTT. Amino acids: CASSPGGALADTQYF.

This clonotype was observed a handful of times. The chain carries TRBV11-2 and TRBJ2-2; 9 bases line up with TRBD2. After removal of 3 bases from V and 2 bases from J, the junction contained 10 bases not matched to a gene. The CDR3 runs to 18 residues. Germline V lookup: CDR1 SGHAT, CDR2 FQNNGV. Written as DNA, the CDR3 is TGTGCCAGCAGCTTTCTGGGTAGCGGGGGAACCAACACCGGGGAGCTGTTTTTT. Residues: CASSFLGSGGTNTGELFF. Complete variable domain (other parts from reference TRBV11-2 and TRBJ2-2): EAGVAQSPRYKIIEKRQSVAFWCNPISGHATLYWYQQILGQGPKLLIQFQNNGVVDDSQLPKDRFSAERLKGVDSTLKIQPAKLEDSAVYLCASSFLGSGGTNTGELFFGEGSRLTVL.

This clonotype occurred a few times. The chain links TRBV9 to TRBJ2-2; D is unclear. Germline CDR1 reads SGDLS; CDR2 reads YYNGEE. V was trimmed by 0 bases and J by 7 bases, leaving 7 bases between them. This CDR3 contains 13 residues. As DNA, the CDR3 is TGTGCCAGCAGCGTAGGTGGGAACGGGGAGCTGTTTTTT. It encodes CASSVGGNGELFF.

A single count supports this clonotype. A much larger clone lies a single base off, so this may be a read error. The chain carries TRBV20-1 and TRBJ1-2, with 7 bases that match TRBD1. The CDR3 totals 13 residues. Germline V gene lookup returns CDR1 DFQATT and CDR2 SNEGSKA (reference sequence). The CDR3 loop is CSAAALGGYGCTF. The CDR3 DNA follows: TGCAGTGCTGCCGCTCTAGGGGGCTATGGCTGCACCTTC.

With regard to this clonotype: Just one base apart from a much larger clone, this may be a read error. The conserved final phenylalanine or tryptophan is absent from the CDR3, which likely points to a read error. The chain combines TRBV20-1 with TRBJ2-6; D unclear. The CDR3 length is 14 residues. V was shortened by 5 bases and J by 0 bases, with 8 bases between the two germline ends. CDR1 is DFQATT, CDR2 SNEGSKA, per germline (reference sequence). In DNA form, the CDR3 reads TGCAGTGCTCACCTCAGCTCTGGGGCCAACGTCCTGACTTCC. This codes for CSAHLSSGANVLTS.

This clonotype was counted ten times or more. The chain links TRBV20-1 to TRBJ2-7; 7 positions agree with TRBD2. The CDR3 has 15 amino acids. Trimming took 0 bases from V and 6 from J; bases not matched to a gene: 11. Per the germline V gene, CDR1 is DFQATT and CDR2 is SNEGSKA (reference sequence). CDR3 region: CSARDSGRGRGEQYF. CDR3 DNA: TGCAGTGCTAGAGATTCGGGGCGGGGGAGAGGCGAGCAGTACTTC.

The V call is TRBV9, the J call TRBJ2-4, with 7 bases matching TRBD1. With V trimmed by 3 bases and J by 4 bases, 4 bases remained unmatched. The CDR3 consists of 14 residues. Per germline, CDR1 SGDLS and CDR2 YYNGEE. DNA for the CDR3: TGTGCCAGCAGCGAGGGGGCCCTAAAAAACATTCAGTACTTC. It yields the protein CASSEGALKNIQYF.

This clonotype came up many times. The chain is built from TRBV20-1 and TRBJ2-5; unclear D gene. Trimming left V 2 bases short and J 1 base short, with 8 bases between. Germline-derived CDR1 and CDR2 are DFQATT and SNEGSKA (reference sequence). CDR3 length equals 13 residues. CDR3 protein: CSARSEVQETQYF. The DNA for the CDR3 is TGCAGTGCTAGATCAGAAGTCCAAGAGACCCAGTACTTC.

The V and J genes are TRBV4-1 and TRBJ1-2, with TRBD1 identical over 9 bases. V shed 0 bases and J 4 bases; nucleotides not matched to a gene: 3. This CDR3 has 15 residues. The germline CDR1 and CDR2 sequences are MGHRA and YSYEKL. As DNA, the CDR3 is TGCGCCAGCAGCCAAGATCACAGGGGGCCCTATGGCTACACCTTC. It is translated as CASSQDHRGPYGYTF.

The J gene is TRBJ1-1, the V gene TRBV3-1; 8 nucleotides agree with TRBD1. Trimming cost V 1 base and J 0 bases; bases outside gene matches: 4. This CDR3 comprises 16 residues. CDR1 and CDR2 from the germline V gene are LGHDT and YNNKEL (reference sequence). CDR3 region: CASSQVPGQVNTEAFF. DNA of the CDR3: TGTGCCAGCAGCCAAGTACCGGGACAGGTGAACACTGAAGCTTTCTTT. Complete variable domain (other parts from reference TRBV3-1 and TRBJ1-1): DTAVSQTPKYLVTQMGNDKSIKCEQNLGHDTMYWYKQDSKKFLKIMFSYNNKELIINETVPNRFSPKSPDKAHLNLHINSLELGDSAVYFCASSQVPGQVNTEAFFGQGTRLTVV.

This clonotype was seen at least ten times. V usage is TRBV5-1 and J usage is TRBJ2-3; D not resolved. V gave up 0 bases and J gave up 2 bases, with 7 bases separating them. The CDR3 is made up of 14 amino acids. Germline V gives CDR1 SGHRS, CDR2 YFSETQ. The CDR3 loop reads CASSLAQITDTQYF. The DNA for the CDR3 is TGCGCCAGCAGCTTGGCTCAGATCACAGATACGCAGTATTTT. The whole variable domain, filled in from reference TRBV5-1 and TRBJ2-3, reads KAGVTQTPRYLIKTRGQQVTLSCSPISGHRSVSWYQQTPGQGLQFLFEYFSETQRNKGNFPGRFSGRQFSNSRSEMNVSTLELGDSALYLCASSLAQITDTQYFGPGTRLTVL.

The rearrangement links TRBV10-3 to TRBJ1-2, with D unclear. Germline assignment: CDR1 ENHRY and CDR2 SYGVKD. The CDR3 totals 13 residues. With 11 bases removed from V and 1 base from J, the gap between germline ends came to 14 bases. The CDR3 DNA reads TGTGCCTCTCACCTGGACCTTAACTATGGCTACACCTTC. Encoded protein: CASHLDLNYGYTF.

This clonotype was detected ten times or more. The chain's CDR3 is CASSLQGTGTPNTEAFF. CDR3 DNA: TGCGCCAGCAGCCTCCAGGGAACCGGGACACCGAACACTGAAGCTTTCTTT. The chain has TRBV5-1 and TRBJ1-1; D possibly corresponds to TRBD1 (6 bases). Trimming cost V 4 bases and J 1 base, with 20 bases left between them. The germline CDR1 and CDR2 sequences are SGHRS and YFSETQ. The CDR3 spans 17 residues.

This clonotype was observed at least ten times. The gene calls are TRBV28 and TRBJ2-3; D is uncertain. The ends were cut back, 2 bases at V and 8 bases at J, with 8 bases in the middle. The CDR3 has 12 amino acids. CDR1 MDHEN and CDR2 SYDVKM come from the germline V gene. This CDR3 is CASSLVRFTQYF. CDR3 bases: TGTGCCAGCAGTTTAGTCAGGTTTACGCAGTATTTT.

This clonotype came up many times. The CDR3 protein is CATNGGHHNEQFF. The CDR3 DNA follows: TGTGCCACCAACGGGGGTCACCACAATGAGCAGTTCTTC. This chain links TRBV24-1 with TRBJ2-1; a possible D gene is TRBD2 (6 bases). The germline CDR1 and CDR2 sequences are KGHDR and SFDVKD. V gave up 8 bases and J gave up 5 bases, with 12 bases separating them. CDR3 length equals 13 residues.

This clonotype appeared many times. The chain recombines TRBV12-3 or TRBV12-4 with TRBJ2-1; tentative D call: TRBD1 (6 bases). The V and J ends lost 7 bases and 7 bases respectively, with 14 bases between them. The CDR3 is 13 residues long. CDR3 residues: CASTARTVNEQFF. The CDR3 DNA follows: TGTGCCAGCACCGCAAGGACAGTTAATGAGCAGTTCTTC.

In this sample, this clonotype turned up many times. V gene TRBV5-6 combines with J gene TRBJ2-7; 7 nucleotides agree with TRBD1. Germline V gene data show CDR1 as SGHDT and CDR2 as YYEEEE. Trimming took 4 bases from V and 4 from J; bases not matched to a gene: 5. The CDR3 is 13 amino acids. CDR3 region: CASSVDRRYEQYF. Here the CDR3 DNA reads TGTGCCAGCAGCGTGGACAGGAGGTACGAGCAGTACTTC.

This clonotype was recorded many times. This chain uses TRBV7-2 with TRBJ1-4; no reliable D call. The CDR3 loop spans 15 amino acids. CDR1 and CDR2 (germline): SGHTA, FQGNSA. The ends were cut back, 7 bases at V and 7 bases at J, with 19 bases in the middle. The CDR3 DNA follows: TGTGCCAGCAACTCTTTCCCGAGTCTTCGTGAAAAACTGTTTTTT. Amino acid sequence: CASNSFPSLREKLFF.

This clonotype was detected many times. J is TRBJ2-7 and V is TRBV20-1, with 7 nucleotides matching TRBD2. The junction had 13 bases not matched to a gene; V was cut back by 6 bases and J by 2 bases. Germline CDR1 is DFQATT and CDR2 is SNEGSKA (reference sequence). There are 15 residues in the CDR3. This CDR3 is CSAPSRLAVPYEQYF. The CDR3 DNA reads as TGCAGTGCGCCCTCAAGGCTAGCGGTCCCCTACGAGCAGTACTTC.

This chain uses TRBV28 with TRBJ2-1; TRBD2 matches at 11 bases. Germline-derived CDR1 and CDR2 are MDHEN and SYDVKM. With V trimmed by 5 bases and J by 9 bases, 12 bases remained unmatched. The CDR3 runs 16 residues. Written as DNA, the CDR3 is TGTGCCAGCAGTCTGACCCCGACTAGCGGGGCGGGTGAGCAGTTCTTC. This encodes CASSLTPTSGAGEQFF.